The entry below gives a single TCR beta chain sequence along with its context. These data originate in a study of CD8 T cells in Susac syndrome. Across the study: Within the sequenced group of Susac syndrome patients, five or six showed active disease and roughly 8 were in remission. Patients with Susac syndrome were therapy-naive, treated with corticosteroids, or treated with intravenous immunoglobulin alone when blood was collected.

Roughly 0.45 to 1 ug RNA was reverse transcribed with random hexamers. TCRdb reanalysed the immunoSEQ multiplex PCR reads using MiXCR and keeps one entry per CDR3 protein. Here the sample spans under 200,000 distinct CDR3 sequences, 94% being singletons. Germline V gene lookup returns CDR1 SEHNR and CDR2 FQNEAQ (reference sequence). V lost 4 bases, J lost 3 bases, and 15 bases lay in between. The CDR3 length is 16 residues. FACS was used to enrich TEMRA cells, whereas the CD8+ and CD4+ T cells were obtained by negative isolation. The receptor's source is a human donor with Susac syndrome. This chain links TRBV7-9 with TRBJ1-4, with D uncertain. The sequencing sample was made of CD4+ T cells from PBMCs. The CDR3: CASSSDGLKANEKLFF. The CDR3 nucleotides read TGTGCCAGCAGCTCAGACGGTCTTAAGGCTAATGAAAAACTGTTTTTT.